This TCR beta chain was profiled in a study of Graves' ophthalmopathy and Graves' hyperthyroidism. Background on the study: At initial diagnosis, peripheral blood was obtained, and this preceded any treatment.

This clonotype was recorded many times. This CDR3 region has 15 residues. Looked up from germline, CDR1 is GTSNPN and CDR2 is SVGIG (reference sequence). Trimming pared 4 bases from V and 4 bases from J, leaving 16 bases between. It was on clinical symptoms, serum thyroxine, TRAb, thyroid ultrasound and orbital computed tomography that diagnosis relied. Amplification from RNA transcripts yielded the TCR beta CDR3 regions. Second-round multiplex PCR came after a first-round RT-PCR that employed HTBI primers. From the multiplex PCR reads, TCRdb called clonotypes with MiXCR, one entry per CDR3 protein. The table records about 370,000 distinct CDR3 sequences, about a sixth of them present only once.

Sample: peripheral blood. This receptor was obtained from an adult woman with stable Graves' hyperthyroidism. This chain joins TRBV30 and TRBJ2-2; possible D gene TRBD2, 6 bases. The CDR3 is CAWTTGAGFTGELFF. In DNA, the CDR3 is TGTGCCTGGACTACGGGAGCCGGGTTCACCGGGGAGCTGTTTTTT. Looking up the rest from reference TRBV30 and TRBJ2-2 gives the full variable domain: SQTIHQWPATLVQPVGSPLSLECTVEGTSNPNLYWYRQAAGRGLQLLFYSVGIGQISSEVPQNLSASRPQDRQFILSSKKLLLSDSGFYLCAWTTGAGFTGELFFGEGSRLTVL.